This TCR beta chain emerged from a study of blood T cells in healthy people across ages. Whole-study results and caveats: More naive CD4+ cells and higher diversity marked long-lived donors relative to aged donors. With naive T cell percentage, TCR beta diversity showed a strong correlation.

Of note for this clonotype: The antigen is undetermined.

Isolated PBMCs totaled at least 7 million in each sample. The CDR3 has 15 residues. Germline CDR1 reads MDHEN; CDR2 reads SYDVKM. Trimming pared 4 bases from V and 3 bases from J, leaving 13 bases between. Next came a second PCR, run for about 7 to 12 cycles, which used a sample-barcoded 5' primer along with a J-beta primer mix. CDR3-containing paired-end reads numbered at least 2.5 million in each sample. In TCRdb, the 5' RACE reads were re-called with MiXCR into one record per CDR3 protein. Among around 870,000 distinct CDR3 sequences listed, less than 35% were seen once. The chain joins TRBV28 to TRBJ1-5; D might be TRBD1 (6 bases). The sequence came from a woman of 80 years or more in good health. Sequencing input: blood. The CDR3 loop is CASSYSRGFNQPQHF. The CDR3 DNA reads TGTGCCAGCAGTTATAGCAGGGGTTTCAATCAGCCCCAGCATTTT.